The 18 T cell receptor beta chains given below trace back to one sample, sequenced in a study of long-term antiretroviral therapy in people with HIV. With survey level as its setting, the immunoSEQ assay was v3.0. Libraries were prepared by immunoSEQ multiplex PCR; TCRdb keeps only in-frame clonotypes and omits some of them. The repertoire holds some 30,000 clones, with 70% to 90% as singletons. The specimen was unsorted PBMCs, collected 1.1 years after starting antiretroviral therapy. These receptors all come from a man younger than 35 with HIV.

The chain couples TRBV7-8 to TRBJ2-2; D tentatively reads TRBD1 or TRBD2 (5 bases each). Trimming shortened V by 2 bases and J by 7 bases, and 14 bases separated the two germline ends. Germline assignment: CDR1 SGHVS and CDR2 FQNEAQ. The CDR3 consists of 15 residues. The CDR3 DNA reads TGTGCCAGCAGCTTAAGCGTCGGGGCGGGCGGGGAGCTGTTTTTT. Encoded protein: CASSLSVGAGGELFF. Using reference TRBV7-8 and TRBJ2-2 for the parts outside the CDR3, the full variable domain is GAGVSQSPRYKVAKRGQDVALRCDPISGHVSLFWYQQALGQGPEFLTYFQNEAQLDKSGLPSDRFFAERPEGSVSTLKIQRTQQEDSAVYLCASSLSVGAGGELFFGEGSRLTVL.

This chain uses TRBV2 with TRBJ1-3; TRBD1 matches at 12 bases. Germline V gene sequence: CDR1 SNHLY, CDR2 FYNNEI. This CDR3 spans 15 amino acids. Trimming at V came to 6 bases and at J to 3 bases, leaving 3 bases not matched to a gene. Here the CDR3 reads CASRGQGAYGNTIYF. CDR3 nucleotide sequence: TGTGCCAGCAGGGGACAGGGGGCATATGGAAACACCATATATTTT.

The rearrangement joins TRBV7-2 to TRBJ1-5; D gene unclear. Trimming cost V 5 bases and J 5 bases, with 16 bases left between them. The germline V gene has CDR1 SGHTA and CDR2 FQGNSA. The CDR3 is 15 residues long. The CDR3 DNA reads TGTGCCAGCAGCCCAGTGGGCAGGCGGCATCAGCCCCAGCATTTT. This codes for CASSPVGRRHQPQHF.

Written as DNA, the CDR3 is TGTGCTAGTGGTGGCATAAGAGGACTAGTAACCTACGAGCAGTACTTC. This gives the protein CASGGIRGLVTYEQYF. The chain couples TRBV12-5 to TRBJ2-7; 7 bases are shared with TRBD2. The CDR3 covers 16 residues. V gave up 5 bases and J gave up 2 bases; unmatched junction bases: 12. Germline CDR1 is LGHNT and CDR2 is FRNRAP.

V and J are TRBV7-9 and TRBJ1-1, with TRBD1 matching over 10 bases. This CDR3 has 18 amino acids. The germline V gene has CDR1 SEHNR and CDR2 FQNEAQ (reference sequence). J gave up 0 bases and V 5 bases, and 12 bases lay outside the gene matches. CDR3 region: CASSPSRDRGEMNTEAFF. In nucleotides, the CDR3 is TGTGCCAGCAGCCCGTCCCGGGACAGGGGAGAGATGAACACTGAAGCTTTCTTT. The full variable domain, its missing parts supplied by reference TRBV7-9 and TRBJ1-1, is DTGVSQNPRHKITKRGQNVTFRCDPISEHNRLYWYRQTLGQGPEFLTYFQNEAQLEKSRLLSDRFSAERPKGSFSTLEIQRTEQGDSAMYLCASSPSRDRGEMNTEAFFGQGTRLTVV.

The chain recombines TRBV30 with TRBJ1-2; D is perhaps TRBD1 (6 bases). This CDR3 comprises 12 residues. Germline V lookup: CDR1 GTSNPN, CDR2 SVGIG (reference sequence). The ends were cut back, 7 bases at V and 4 bases at J, with 13 bases in the middle. DNA for the CDR3: TGTGCCTCCCTAGGGGGGTCCTATGGCTACACCTTC. Protein: CASLGGSYGYTF.

This rearrangement joins TRBV6-6 to TRBJ2-3; TRBD2 is a possible D gene (6 bases). The germline V gene has CDR1 MNHNY and CDR2 SVGAGI (reference sequence). The CDR3 loop spans 15 amino acids. Deletions cut 8 bases from V and 2 bases from J, with 17 bases between. This CDR3 is CASGPSEFPTDTQYF. DNA for the CDR3: TGTGCCAGCGGACCTAGCGAGTTCCCCACAGATACGCAGTATTTT.

The chain joins TRBV27 to TRBJ1-5; no reliable D call. Germline CDR1 reads MNHEY; CDR2 reads SMNVEV (reference sequence). This CDR3 comprises 17 residues. The V end was cut by 6 bases, the J end by 0 bases, with 18 bases between. CDR3 amino acids: CASSDKTETYSNQPQHF. The CDR3 DNA follows: TGTGCCAGCAGCGACAAAACAGAAACATATAGCAATCAGCCCCAGCATTTT.

The rearrangement uses TRBV7-9 and TRBJ2-3; 8 bases are a match to TRBD1. Germline V gene lookup returns CDR1 SEHNR and CDR2 FQNEAQ (reference sequence). V trimming: 4 bases; J trimming: 1 base; junction bases outside the gene matches: 4. The CDR3 runs to 15 residues. CDR3 sequence reads: CASSYGQGRTDTQYF. The CDR3 region has the DNA TGTGCCAGCAGCTACGGACAGGGTCGCACAGATACGCAGTATTTT.

Here the CDR3 DNA reads TGTGCCAGCAGCACCTCCCCGGGACCGAGGAACACTGAAGCTTTCTTT. Protein: CASSTSPGPRNTEAFF. This chain joins TRBV7-8 and TRBJ1-1; D perhaps matches TRBD1 (5 bases). This CDR3 has 16 residues. V was trimmed by 5 bases and J by 1 base, leaving 17 bases between them. CDR1 SGHVS and CDR2 FQNEAQ come from the germline V gene.

The genes are TRBV2 and TRBJ1-5; tentatively, D is TRBD1 (5 bases). V was trimmed by 4 bases and J by 1 base, leaving 8 bases between them. From germline, CDR1 is SNHLY and CDR2 FYNNEI. The CDR3 length is 14 residues. The CDR3 protein is CASSVTVSNQPQHF. In nucleotides, the CDR3 is TGTGCCAGCAGTGTGACAGTAAGCAATCAGCCCCAGCATTTT.

The rearrangement uses TRBV23-1 and TRBJ1-2; no reliable D call. TRBV23-1 is marked as an open reading frame, function uncertain. The CDR3 extends over 15 amino acids. Trimming shortened V by 3 bases and J by 1 base, and 12 bases separated the two germline ends. The chain's CDR3 is CASSHTTCINYGYTF. The CDR3 DNA reads TGCGCCAGCAGTCATACCACTTGTATTAACTATGGCTACACCTTC.

The chain links TRBV23-1 to TRBJ2-7, with D perhaps TRBD1 or TRBD2 (5 bases each). TRBV23-1 is sorted into the ORF group, with uncertain function. The CDR3 contains 11 residues. V was clipped by 4 bases and J by 9 bases, with 10 bases between them. In nucleotides, the CDR3 is TGCGCCAGCAGTCCGGGAAGGGGGCAGTACTTC. This gives the protein CASSPGRGQYF.

This chain uses TRBV7-2 with TRBJ2-7, with D uncertain. Germline CDR1 is SGHTA and CDR2 is FQGNSA. This CDR3 has 12 residues. Trimming cost V 3 bases and J 4 bases, with 7 bases left between them. CDR3 DNA sequence: TGTGCCAGCAGCTTGGGCAGATACGAGCAGTACTTC. This encodes CASSLGRYEQYF.

The V and J genes are TRBV5-6 and TRBJ1-3; no firm D call. The CDR3 is 16 amino acids. The V gene's germline CDR1 is SGHDT and CDR2 YYEEEE. With 0 bases removed from V and 4 bases from J, the gap between germline ends came to 14 bases. The CDR3 region is CASSLGTSQAGNTIYF. DNA of the CDR3: TGTGCCAGCAGCTTGGGGACCAGCCAGGCGGGAAACACCATATATTTT.

The chain links TRBV30 to TRBJ2-7; TRBD1 is a possible D gene (6 bases). The V gene's germline CDR1 is GTSNPN and CDR2 SVGIG (reference sequence). The CDR3 runs to 11 residues. Trimming pared 6 bases from V and 3 bases from J, leaving 9 bases between. The CDR3 nucleotides read TGTGCCTGCTCAGGGGTCTACGAGCAGTACTTC. Amino acids: CACSGVYEQYF.

CDR3 bases: TGTGCCAGCAGCCAAGATCGCCTAGCGGGAGATGGTAACACCGGGGAGCTGTTTTTT. It codes for CASSQDRLAGDGNTGELFF. The chain links TRBV4-2 to TRBJ2-2; 10 nucleotides match TRBD2. Germline lookup yields CDR1 LGHNA and CDR2 YNFKEQ. V dropped 0 bases and J dropped 2; count of bases not matched to a gene: 9. The CDR3 is 19 residues long.

V is TRBV4-2 and J is TRBJ2-5; the D is unclear. The CDR3 is 14 residues long. Germline values: CDR1 LGHNA, CDR2 YNFKEQ. V shed 4 bases and J shed 1 base, with 10 bases lying between them. Here the CDR3 DNA reads TGTGCCAGCAGCCGAAGACGCGGCCAAGAGACCCAGTACTTC. Amino acids: CASSRRRGQETQYF.